This T cell receptor beta chain was found in a study of T cell repertoires in cytomegalovirus infection. Germline values: CDR1 MNHEY, CDR2 SMNVEV (reference sequence). V lost 7 bases to trimming and J lost 4 bases, with 14 bases between them. This CDR3 spans 14 amino acids. TCRdb analysed the reads with MiXCR anew, one entry per CDR3 protein. The sample records over 95,000 distinct CDR3 sequences, 30% to 35% being singletons. This clonotype has more than one count but fewer than ten. The antigen is not known. This clonotype originated in a human donor in good health (CMV status not recorded). Some clones in this sample may be carry-over from other donors' samples. Sequences were derived from CD8+ T cells from cultured PBMCs, sampled from culture after CMV antigen stimulation. The chain employs TRBV27 and TRBJ2-1, with TRBD1 as a possible D gene (6 bases). The CDR3 sequence is CASTRAGAYNEQFF. The CDR3 coding sequence is TGTGCCAGCACCCGGGCAGGGGCATACAATGAGCAGTTCTTC.